This TCR beta chain was sequenced during a study of cytomegalovirus exposure and HLA in healthy donors (dated by TCRdb to 2016 to 2017). Study-wide context: An earlier analysis of 587 of the donors reported 276 Gb of sequence data and 95 million to 120 million unique TCR beta sequences obtained from about 200 million T cells. An early release that covered about 600 HLA-typed donors contained about 290 gigabases of sequencing data and approximately 85 million unique TCR sequences. Of the 350 to 400 genotyped donors, roughly 85% fell in the genetic ancestry cluster associated with self-reported Caucasian donors. The study was designed to test whether signatures of past pathogen exposure could be identified by cataloging public T cell receptors. The study profiled the T cell repertoires of 500 to 800 subjects by immunosequencing and related them to cytomegalovirus serostatus. Besides the first cohort of approximately 670 subjects, a separate validation cohort made up of over a hundred different subjects was used. To predict cytomegalovirus infection status, the study brought together high-throughput TCR immunosequencing, statistical association of individual TCRs with disease status, and machine learning. A later analysis re-examined previously published TCR beta repertoires from several hundred donors and added high-resolution HLA genotyping to investigate patterns of TCR occurrence. Rather than using new phenotypic data, the later analysis identified candidate immune exposures from TCR beta sequences and from how often those sequences occurred across donors. An earlier analysis of approximately 500 of the donors applied high-throughput TCR beta sequencing to assess whether each TCR beta V gene segment acted as functional or pseudogenic. Donor age, sex, ethnicity and CMV serostatus were compiled together with the repertoire data. A later genetic analysis used genome-wide SNP genotypes for 398 of the 666 donors, treating that subset as a discovery cohort. Every discovery cohort repertoire had been produced on one sequencing platform. Class I and class II HLA loci were covered by the typing at four-digit resolution. The number of typed donors differed by locus: about 620-640 for A, B, C, DRB1 and DQB1; about 520 for DQA1; 606 for DPA1; and around 450 for DPB1. Four to six DR-DQ haplotypes were handled as single units for association and clustering, since linkage in the cohort was strong. Among 398 genotyped donors of the cohort, an average of around 240,000 unique TCR beta nucleotide sequences were sequenced per donor, 15% to 20% of them non-productive. The paper as a whole reports these results and caveats: Because the 87-base-pair reads could not distinguish some IMGT-functional V segments, including TRBV6-2 and TRBV6-3, those segments were excluded. Across donors, most TCR sequences were observed very rarely, whereas some public TCRs were present in many individuals. A later analysis associated about 18,000 TCR beta sequences with specific HLA alleles at a false discovery rate of 0.05. Only TCR beta chains were sequenced in this cohort, and the absence of alpha or paired-chain data limited detectable features. Correlated functional status among segregating V segments might reflect linkage disequilibrium, but an unknown experimental factor could not be ruled out. When HLA alleles, especially DR and DQ, strongly co-occurred, attributing TCR associations to individual alleles was difficult. A later genetic analysis reported fewer N-insertions in productive TCRs among donors in an Asian-associated ancestry cluster than the approximately 700-donor mean. In a later analysis, HLA-associated TCR beta chains were found to be more clonally expanded and to have lower generation probabilities than equally common non-associated chains. A later analysis found that TCR association rates varied across HLA loci, with DRB1 alleles showing the most associated TCRs and HLA-C alleles the fewest. A cluster of highly shared sequence variants was judged likely to represent a technical artifact of the sequencing pipeline. The only immune exposure information available for the cohort was CMV serostatus. Roughly uniform sequencing depth across donors was assumed in presence/absence analyses, although this assumption may not hold. The classifier was reported to diagnose cytomegalovirus status with high specificity and sensitivity in both the original and validation cohorts. According to a later analysis, parvovirus B19, influenza, CMV and Epstein-Barr virus appeared linked to several top co-occurrence clusters. Because HLA typing was missing for some donors at each locus, association tests included only the typed subset. A further reported finding was that TCR beta sequences accurately predicted the HLA-A and HLA-B alleles for most subjects in the first cohort. In a later genetic analysis, a missense DCLRE1C variant was associated with V-gene and J-gene trimming of TCR beta chains, and the association was replicated in an independent cohort. In an earlier analysis of about 550 of the donors, most TCR beta V segments were observed in productive rearrangements about 90% or about 30% of the time, broadly matching IMGT annotations. According to the authors, the approach could potentially be generalized to other disease states and immunological phenotypes. In vitro tests confirmed that three of the cytomegalovirus-associated TCR beta chains recognize cytomegalovirus antigens. A total of 150 to 200 TCR beta chains were listed by the study as associated with cytomegalovirus. Fewer than 20 rarely observed V segments, including chromosome 9 orphons, were excluded from the earlier analysis of approximately 600 of the donors because counts were too low. In a later analysis, most CMV-associated TCR beta chains were found to appear HLA-restricted, with HLA associations seemingly driven largely by CMV exposure.

Comments on this clone: What antigen it recognizes has not been identified. Base qualities are not recorded, but no much larger clone differs from it by a single base.

The cohort consisted of 600 or so healthy bone marrow donors. Cohort members were all nominally healthy when sampled, although unrecorded immune exposures were likely present. The donor tested CMV seronegative, placing the donor among the 350 to 400 seronegative members of the cohort. Each donor provided a peripheral blood sample, and peripheral blood mononuclear cells were used for TCR beta sequencing. Genomic DNA extraction from the blood cell samples was performed with the Qiagen DNeasy Blood Extraction Kit. Library method: the immunoSEQ multiplex PCR assay. For the multiplex PCR, a mixture combining 60 forward primers for TCR Vbeta segments and 13 reverse primers for TCR Jbeta segments was used. The CDR3 region of rearranged TCR beta genes was amplified from genomic DNA by a multiplex PCR assay. On the Illumina HiSeq System, the amplified TCR beta libraries were sequenced as 87-base-pair reads. From the authors' description of their analysis: A later analysis tallied roughly 78 million unique TCR beta chains across the 666 repertoires, and about 10 million of those chains were shared by two or more donors. A nearest-neighbor algorithm error-corrected the raw reads and collapsed the reads into unique sequences, merging closely related sequences to remove PCR and sequencing errors. Alignment of CDR3 sequences to IMGT reference sequences was used to assign V, D and J gene segments. Each retained sequence needed at least a six-nucleotide match to both a V gene segment and a J gene segment. A rearrangement counted as productive if the CDR3 had no stop codons and remained in frame with V and J, and every other rearrangement counted as non-productive. CDR3 was defined according to IMGT convention as the region running from the second conserved V-encoded cysteine to the conserved J-encoded phenylalanine. Sequences without an unambiguous match to a single V gene segment were excluded from the earlier analysis of about 640 of the donors. An earlier analysis of 587 of the donors classified V segments as functional when productive rearrangements were above 56.7% and as segregating when the standard deviation between donors was above 5%. A statistical classification framework was developed to diagnose cytomegalovirus status using the catalog of TCR beta chain sequences. In a later analysis, V and J genes were assigned by comparing TCR nucleotide sequences against IMGT/GENE-DB human TR gene sequences. A later analysis assigned CDR3 sequences and most-parsimonious VDJ recombination scenarios with the TCRdist pipeline. A later analysis defined each TCR beta chain by its CDR3 amino acid sequence plus V-gene family, and excluded reads lacking a unique V-gene family. A later analysis removed 550 to 700 highly shared, low-generation-probability nucleotide sequences to deal with suspected cross-contamination and a sequencing artifact. For each public chain, a later analysis derived a clonal expansion index from normalized ranks of inferred template counts within each repertoire. A later analysis computed generation probabilities with a VDJ recombination model fitted to out-of-frame rearrangements, and checked the results against IGoR. A later analysis scored TCR-TCR, TCR-HLA and TCR-CMV co-occurrence with hypergeometric tests, applying a repertoire-size bias correction to TCR pairs. A later analysis estimated false discovery rates by permuting HLA or CMV assignments 20 times. In a later analysis, co-occurring TCRs were grouped using DBSCAN, with TCRdist sequence similarity added in when clustering inside HLA-allele-positive subsets. For co-occurrence clustering, repertoires with fewer than 30,000 or more than 120,000 public chains were excluded, along with roughly five repertoires with anomalous nucleotide sharing. Sourced from immuneACCESS, this table was stored by TCRdb with only in-frame sequences that have V and J called. A share of the clones is absent; for the studies checked, an unresolved V gene accounts for under half, and the remainder has no known explanation. That table gives V, J and clone size, and the DNA gave D and trimming. The sample table holds over 85,000 clones, of which about 78% were seen once. The ten largest clones represent around 3% of the sample.

Relative to germline, V is missing 8 bases and J is missing 8 bases, with 16 bases of the junction outside any gene match. Sequences MNHEY (CDR1) and SMNVEV (CDR2) are obtained from the germline V gene (reference sequence). CDR3 length: 16 amino acids, cysteine to phenylalanine. The entry retains the CDR3 DNA only, 48 bases that are in frame from base 1. What was sequenced was PBMCs. The TCR was taken from a man aged 40-49 years in good health and CMV-seronegative. The chain is assembled from TRBV27 and TRBJ2-1; 9 central nucleotides agree with TRBD2. The nucleotide sequence is TGTGCCAGCGGGACCAAAGCGGGGGGCCCCGTTTATGAGCAGTTCTTC. The resulting protein is CASGTKAGGPVYEQFF.